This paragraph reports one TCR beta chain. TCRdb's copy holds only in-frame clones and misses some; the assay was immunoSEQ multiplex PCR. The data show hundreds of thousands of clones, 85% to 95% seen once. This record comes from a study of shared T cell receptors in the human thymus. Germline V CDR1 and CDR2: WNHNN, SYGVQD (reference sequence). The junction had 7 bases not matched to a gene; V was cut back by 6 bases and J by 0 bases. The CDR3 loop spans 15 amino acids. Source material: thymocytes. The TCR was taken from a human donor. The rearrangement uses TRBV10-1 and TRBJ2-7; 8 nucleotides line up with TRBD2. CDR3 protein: CASSELAASSYEQYF. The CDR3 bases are TGCGCCAGCAGCGAACTAGCGGCCAGCTCCTACGAGCAGTACTTC.